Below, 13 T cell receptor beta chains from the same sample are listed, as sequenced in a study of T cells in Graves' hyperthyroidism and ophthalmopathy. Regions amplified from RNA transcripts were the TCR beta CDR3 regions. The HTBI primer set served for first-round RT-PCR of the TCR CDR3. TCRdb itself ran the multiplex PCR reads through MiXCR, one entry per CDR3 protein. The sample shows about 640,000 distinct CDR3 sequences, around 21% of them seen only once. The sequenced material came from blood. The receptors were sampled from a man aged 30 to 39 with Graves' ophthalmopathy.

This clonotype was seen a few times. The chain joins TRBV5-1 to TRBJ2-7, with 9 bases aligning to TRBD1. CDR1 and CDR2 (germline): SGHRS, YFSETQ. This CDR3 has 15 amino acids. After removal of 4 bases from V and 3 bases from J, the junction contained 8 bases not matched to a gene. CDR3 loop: CASSPAPGQGYEQYF. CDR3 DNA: TGCGCCAGCAGCCCGGCTCCGGGACAGGGCTACGAGCAGTACTTC.

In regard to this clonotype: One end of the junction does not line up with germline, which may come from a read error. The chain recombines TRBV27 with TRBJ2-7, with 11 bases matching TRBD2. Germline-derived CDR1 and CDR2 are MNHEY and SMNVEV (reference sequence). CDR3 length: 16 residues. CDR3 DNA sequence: TGTGCCTGCAGACGGACCGGGACTAGCGGCTCCTACGAGCAGTACTTC. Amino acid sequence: CACRRTGTSGSYEQYF.

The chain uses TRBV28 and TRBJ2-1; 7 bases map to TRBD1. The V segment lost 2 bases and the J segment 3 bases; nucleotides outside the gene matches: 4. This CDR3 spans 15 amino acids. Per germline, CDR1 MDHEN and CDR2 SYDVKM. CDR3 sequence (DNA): TGTGCCAGCAGTTTAAGGGACAGACACTACAATGAGCAGTTCTTC. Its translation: CASSLRDRHYNEQFF. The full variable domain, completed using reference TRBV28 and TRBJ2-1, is DVKVTQSSRYLVKRTGEKVFLECVQDMDHENMFWYRQDPGLGLRLIYFSYDVKMKEKGDIPEGYSVSREKKERFSLILESASTNQTSMYLCASSLRDRHYNEQFFGPGTRLTVL.

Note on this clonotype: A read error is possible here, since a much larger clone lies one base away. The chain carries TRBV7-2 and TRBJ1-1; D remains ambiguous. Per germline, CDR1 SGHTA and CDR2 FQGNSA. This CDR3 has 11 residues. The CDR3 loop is CAGSLRRQAFF. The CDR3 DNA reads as TGTGCCGGCAGCCTCAGACGGCAAGCTTTCTTT.

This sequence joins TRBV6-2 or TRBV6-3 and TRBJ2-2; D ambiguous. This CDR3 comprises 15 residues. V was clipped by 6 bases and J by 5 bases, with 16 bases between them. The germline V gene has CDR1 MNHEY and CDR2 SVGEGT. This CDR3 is CASSPFRLTTGELFF. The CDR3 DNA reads TGTGCCAGCAGCCCTTTCCGCCTAACGACCGGGGAGCTGTTTTTT.

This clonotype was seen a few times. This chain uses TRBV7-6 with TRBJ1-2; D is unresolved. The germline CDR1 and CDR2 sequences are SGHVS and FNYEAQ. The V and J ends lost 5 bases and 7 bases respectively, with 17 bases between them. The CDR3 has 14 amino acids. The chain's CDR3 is CASSPPPPGVGYTF. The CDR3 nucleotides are TGTGCCAGCAGCCCCCCCCCCCCGGGCGTTGGCTACACCTTC.

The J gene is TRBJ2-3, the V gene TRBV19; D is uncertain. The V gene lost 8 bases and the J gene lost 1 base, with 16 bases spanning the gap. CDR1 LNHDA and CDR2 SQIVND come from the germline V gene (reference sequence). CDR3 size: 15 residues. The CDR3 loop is CASRKGSTGTDTQYF. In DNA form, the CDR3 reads TGTGCCAGTCGGAAGGGTTCGACGGGCACAGATACGCAGTATTTT.

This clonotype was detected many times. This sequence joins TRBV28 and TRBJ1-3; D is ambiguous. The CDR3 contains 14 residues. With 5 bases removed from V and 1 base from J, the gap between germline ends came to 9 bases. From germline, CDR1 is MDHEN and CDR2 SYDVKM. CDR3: CASSTGGSGNTIYF. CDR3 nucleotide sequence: TGTGCCAGCAGTACCGGAGGGTCTGGAAACACCATATATTTT.

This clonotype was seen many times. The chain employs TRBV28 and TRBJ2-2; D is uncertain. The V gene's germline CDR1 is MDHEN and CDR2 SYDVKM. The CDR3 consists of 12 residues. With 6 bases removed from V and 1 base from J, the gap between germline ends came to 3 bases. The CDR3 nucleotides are TGTGCCAGCAGCGTGAACACCGGGGAGCTGTTTTTT. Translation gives CASSVNTGELFF.

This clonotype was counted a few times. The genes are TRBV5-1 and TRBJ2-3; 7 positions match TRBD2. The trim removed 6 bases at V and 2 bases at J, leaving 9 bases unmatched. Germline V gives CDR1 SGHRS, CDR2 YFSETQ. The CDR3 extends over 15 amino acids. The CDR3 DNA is TGCGCCAGCACTCCACGAGCGGGATCCACAGATACGCAGTATTTT. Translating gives CASTPRAGSTDTQYF.

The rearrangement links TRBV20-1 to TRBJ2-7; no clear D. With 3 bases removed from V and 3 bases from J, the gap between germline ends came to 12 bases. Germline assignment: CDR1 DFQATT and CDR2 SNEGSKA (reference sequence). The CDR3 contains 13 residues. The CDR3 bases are TGCAGTGCTAGGGACCGATCCAACTACGAGCAGTACTTC. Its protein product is CSARDRSNYEQYF.

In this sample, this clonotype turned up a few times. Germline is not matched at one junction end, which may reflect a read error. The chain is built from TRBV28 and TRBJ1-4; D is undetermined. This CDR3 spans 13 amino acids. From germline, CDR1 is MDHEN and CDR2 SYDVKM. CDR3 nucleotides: TGTGCCAGCAGTTCTGGAACTAGTGAAAAACTGTTTTTT. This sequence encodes CASSSGTSEKLFF.

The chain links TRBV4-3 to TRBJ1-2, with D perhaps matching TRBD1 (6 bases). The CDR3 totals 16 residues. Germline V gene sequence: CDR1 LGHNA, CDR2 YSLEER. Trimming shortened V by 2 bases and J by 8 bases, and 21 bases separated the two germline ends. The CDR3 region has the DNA TGCGCCAGCAGCCAAAATAGCAGGGGAGATCGACGAGGCTACACCTTC. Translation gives CASSQNSRGDRRGYTF.